Below, one TCR beta chain is given with its context. The antigen remains unidentified. TCRdb's copy holds only in-frame clones and misses some; the assay was immunoSEQ multiplex PCR. Among about 97,000 clones, about 90% were seen once, and the ten largest hold around 6.8%. The data were obtained in a study of T cell responses to AZD1222 COVID-19 vaccine. Study background: The study pooled second doses at about 4 or about 12 weeks. General study results and limits: AZD1222 recipients seropositive at baseline numbered only six. Unmutated variant regions reportedly attract nearly half of all spike-specific TCRs.

The trim removed 3 bases at V and 8 bases at J, leaving 9 bases unmatched. Germline loops: CDR1 LGHDT, CDR2 YNNKEL (reference sequence). The CDR3 sequence is 15 residues long. The starting material was peripheral blood, obtained on day 0 of AZD1222 vaccination. The chain is built from TRBV3-1 (or the pseudogene TRBV3-2) and TRBJ2-4, with TRBD1 identical over 8 bases. This receptor was obtained from an adult in good health. The CDR3 nucleotides are TGTGCCAGCAGCCAGAGCCTGTCACAGGGGGACATTCAGTACTTC. It encodes CASSQSLSQGDIQYF.